This T cell receptor beta chain is from a study of beta chain features in type 1 diabetes. Study-level findings and limits: In all four CD4+ subsets, TCRB CDR3 length was significantly, moderately reduced in type 1 diabetes. Researchers caution that PCR might favor shorter templates, equally among patients and controls. VDJ junctions sequenced from type 1 diabetes patients showed fewer insertions and more deletions. The study found that naive, central memory and Treg TCRB repertoires appeared more similar in patients than in healthy donors.

Sequenced material consisted of expressed TCRB transcripts (all of the isolated RNA was reverse transcribed). The method was immunoSEQ multiplex PCR; TCRdb's version includes in-frame clones alone and lacks a portion of them. Counted here are some 290,000 clones, around 24% occurring once; the ten biggest clones make up 0.012%. A CD45RO/CCR7/CD25/CD127/CD95/CD27 panel sorted naive, central memory, regulatory and stem cell-like memory CD4+ cells. This clone was counted a single time. What it recognizes is unknown. V was trimmed by 7 bases and J by 9 bases, leaving 18 bases between them. The germline gives CDR1 SQVTM, CDR2 ANQGSEA. The CDR3 runs 13 residues.

The sample was naive CD4+ T cells from blood. This chain links TRBV29-1 with TRBJ2-2; the D gene is possibly TRBD2 (5 bases). The sequence came from a woman in her 30s with type 1 diabetes. The CDR3 loop is CSAGGLLHRELFF. DNA of the CDR3: TGCAGCGCTGGCGGACTGTTACACCGGGAGCTGTTTTTT.